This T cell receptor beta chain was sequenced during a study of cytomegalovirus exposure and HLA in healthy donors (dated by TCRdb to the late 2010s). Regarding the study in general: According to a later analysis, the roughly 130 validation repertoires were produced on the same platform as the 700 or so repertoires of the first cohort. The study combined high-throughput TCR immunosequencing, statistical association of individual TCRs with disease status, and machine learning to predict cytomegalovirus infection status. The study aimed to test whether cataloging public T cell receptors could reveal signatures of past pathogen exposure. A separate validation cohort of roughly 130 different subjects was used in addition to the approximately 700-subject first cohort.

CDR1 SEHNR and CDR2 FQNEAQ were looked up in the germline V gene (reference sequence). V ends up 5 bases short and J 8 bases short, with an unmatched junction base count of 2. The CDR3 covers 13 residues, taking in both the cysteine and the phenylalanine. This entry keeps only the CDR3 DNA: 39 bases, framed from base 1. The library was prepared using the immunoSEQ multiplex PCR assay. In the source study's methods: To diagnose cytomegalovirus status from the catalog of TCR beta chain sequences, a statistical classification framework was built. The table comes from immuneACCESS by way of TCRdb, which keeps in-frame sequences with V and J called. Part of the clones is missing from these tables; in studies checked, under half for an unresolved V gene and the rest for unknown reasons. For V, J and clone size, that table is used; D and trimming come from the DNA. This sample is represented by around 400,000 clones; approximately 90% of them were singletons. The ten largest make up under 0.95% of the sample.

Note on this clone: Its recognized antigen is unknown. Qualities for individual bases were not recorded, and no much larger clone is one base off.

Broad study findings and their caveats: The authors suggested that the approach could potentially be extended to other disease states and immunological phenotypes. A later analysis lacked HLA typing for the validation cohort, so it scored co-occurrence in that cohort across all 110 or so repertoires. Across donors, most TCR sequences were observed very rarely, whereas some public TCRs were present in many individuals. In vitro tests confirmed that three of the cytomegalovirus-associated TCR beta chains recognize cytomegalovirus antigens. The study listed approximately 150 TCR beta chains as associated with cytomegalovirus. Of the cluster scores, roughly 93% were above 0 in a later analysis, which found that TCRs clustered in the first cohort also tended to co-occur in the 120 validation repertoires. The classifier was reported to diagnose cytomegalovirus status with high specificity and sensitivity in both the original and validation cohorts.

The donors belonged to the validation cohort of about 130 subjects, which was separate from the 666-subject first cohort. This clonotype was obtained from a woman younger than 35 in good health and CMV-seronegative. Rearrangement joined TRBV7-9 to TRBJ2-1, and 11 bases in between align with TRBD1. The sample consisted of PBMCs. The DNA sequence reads TGTGCCAGCAGCACGGGACAGGGGGATGAGCAGTTCTTC. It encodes CASSTGQGDEQFF.